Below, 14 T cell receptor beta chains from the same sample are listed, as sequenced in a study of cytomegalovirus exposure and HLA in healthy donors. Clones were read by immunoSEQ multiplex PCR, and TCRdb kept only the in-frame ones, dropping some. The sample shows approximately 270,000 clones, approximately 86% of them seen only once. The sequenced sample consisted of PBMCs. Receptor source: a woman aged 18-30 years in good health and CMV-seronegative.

The CDR3 nucleotides are TGTGCCAGCAGTTTTTCCGGGAACACCGGGGAGCTGTTTTTT. Translation: CASSFSGNTGELFF. The chain couples TRBV28 to TRBJ2-2, with D unresolved. Trimming removed 3 bases at V and 1 base at J, with 6 bases between. The V gene's germline CDR1 is MDHEN and CDR2 SYDVKM. CDR3 length equals 14 residues.

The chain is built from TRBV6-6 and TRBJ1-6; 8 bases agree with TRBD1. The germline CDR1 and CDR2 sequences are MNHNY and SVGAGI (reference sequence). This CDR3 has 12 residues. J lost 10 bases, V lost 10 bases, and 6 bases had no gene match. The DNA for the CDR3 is TGTGCCATACAGGGGGGGGGATCACCCCTCCACTTT. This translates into CAIQGGGSPLHF.

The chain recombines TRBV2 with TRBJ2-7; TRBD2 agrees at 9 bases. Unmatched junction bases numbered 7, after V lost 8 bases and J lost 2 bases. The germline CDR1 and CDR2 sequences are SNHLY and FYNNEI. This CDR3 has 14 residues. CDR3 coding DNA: TGTGCCAGCCCGGGGGCTAGCGGGGCCTACGAGCAGTACTTC. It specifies CASPGASGAYEQYF.

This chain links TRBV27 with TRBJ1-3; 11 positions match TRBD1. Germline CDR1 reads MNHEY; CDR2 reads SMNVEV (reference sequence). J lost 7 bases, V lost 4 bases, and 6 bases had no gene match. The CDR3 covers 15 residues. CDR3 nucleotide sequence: TGTGCCAGCAGTTCCTCCGGGACAGGGGGGAACACCATATATTTT. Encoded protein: CASSSSGTGGNTIYF.

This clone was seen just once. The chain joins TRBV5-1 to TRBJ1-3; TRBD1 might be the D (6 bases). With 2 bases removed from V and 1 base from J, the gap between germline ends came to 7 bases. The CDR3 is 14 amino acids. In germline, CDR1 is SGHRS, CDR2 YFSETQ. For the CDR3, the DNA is TGCGCCAGCAGCTTAGGGGGATCTGGAAACACCATATATTTT. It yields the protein CASSLGGSGNTIYF.

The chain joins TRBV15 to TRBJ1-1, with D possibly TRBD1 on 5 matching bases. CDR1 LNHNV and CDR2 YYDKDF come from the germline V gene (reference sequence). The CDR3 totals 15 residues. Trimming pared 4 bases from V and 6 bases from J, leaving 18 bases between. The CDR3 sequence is CATSNTEGIKAEAFF. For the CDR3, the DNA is TGTGCCACCAGCAATACGGAGGGGATTAAAGCTGAAGCTTTCTTT.

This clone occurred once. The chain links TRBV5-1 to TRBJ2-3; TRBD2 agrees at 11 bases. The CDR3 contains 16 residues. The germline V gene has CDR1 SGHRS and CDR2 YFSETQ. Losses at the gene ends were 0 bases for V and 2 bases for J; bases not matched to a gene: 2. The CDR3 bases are TGCGCCAGCAGCTTGGGGACTAGCGGGCTCACAGATACGCAGTATTTT. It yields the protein CASSLGTSGLTDTQYF.

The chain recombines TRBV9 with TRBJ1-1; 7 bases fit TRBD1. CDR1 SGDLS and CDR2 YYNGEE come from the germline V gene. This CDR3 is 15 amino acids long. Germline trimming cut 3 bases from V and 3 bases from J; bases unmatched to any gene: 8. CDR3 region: CASSAAPTGDTEAFF. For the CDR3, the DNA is TGTGCCAGCAGCGCAGCCCCCACAGGGGACACTGAAGCTTTCTTT.

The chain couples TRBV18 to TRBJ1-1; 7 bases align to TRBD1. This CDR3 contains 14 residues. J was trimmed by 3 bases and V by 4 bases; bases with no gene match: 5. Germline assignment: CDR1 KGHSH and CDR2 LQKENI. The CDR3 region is CASSRRGEDTEAFF. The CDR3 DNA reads TGTGCCAGCTCACGCAGGGGGGAAGACACTGAAGCTTTCTTT.

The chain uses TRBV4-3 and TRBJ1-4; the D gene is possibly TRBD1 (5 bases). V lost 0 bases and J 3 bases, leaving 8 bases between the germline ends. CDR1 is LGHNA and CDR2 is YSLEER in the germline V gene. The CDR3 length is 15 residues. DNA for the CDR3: TGCGCCAGCAGCCAAGATTCAGGGTCTAATGAAAAACTGTTTTTT. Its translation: CASSQDSGSNEKLFF.

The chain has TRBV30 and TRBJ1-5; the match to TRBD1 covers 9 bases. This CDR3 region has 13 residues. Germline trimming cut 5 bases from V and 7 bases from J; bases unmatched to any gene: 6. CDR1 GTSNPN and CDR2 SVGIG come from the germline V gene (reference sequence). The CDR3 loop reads CAWEQGAQQPQHF. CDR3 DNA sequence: TGTGCCTGGGAACAGGGGGCTCAACAGCCCCAGCATTTT.

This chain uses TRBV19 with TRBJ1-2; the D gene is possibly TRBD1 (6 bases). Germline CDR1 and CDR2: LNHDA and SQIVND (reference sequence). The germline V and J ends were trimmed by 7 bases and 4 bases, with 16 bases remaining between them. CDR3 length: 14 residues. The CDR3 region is CASKRAGETYGYTF. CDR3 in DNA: TGTGCCAGTAAAAGGGCAGGGGAGACCTATGGCTACACCTTC.

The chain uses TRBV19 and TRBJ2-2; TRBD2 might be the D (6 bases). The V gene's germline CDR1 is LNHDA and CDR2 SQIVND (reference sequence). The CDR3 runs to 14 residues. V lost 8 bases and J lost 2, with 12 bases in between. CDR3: CASGGTGNTGELFF. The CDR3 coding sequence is TGTGCCAGTGGCGGGACGGGAAACACCGGGGAGCTGTTTTTT.

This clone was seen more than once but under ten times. This chain's CDR3 is CAINRGTYEQYF. CDR3 coding DNA: TGTGCCATCAACAGGGGCACCTACGAGCAGTACTTC. V gene TRBV28 combines with J gene TRBJ2-7; 7 bases are a match to TRBD1. The CDR3 contains 12 residues. CDR1 and CDR2 (germline): MDHEN, SYDVKM. V shed 10 bases and J 2 bases; nucleotides not matched to a gene: 5.